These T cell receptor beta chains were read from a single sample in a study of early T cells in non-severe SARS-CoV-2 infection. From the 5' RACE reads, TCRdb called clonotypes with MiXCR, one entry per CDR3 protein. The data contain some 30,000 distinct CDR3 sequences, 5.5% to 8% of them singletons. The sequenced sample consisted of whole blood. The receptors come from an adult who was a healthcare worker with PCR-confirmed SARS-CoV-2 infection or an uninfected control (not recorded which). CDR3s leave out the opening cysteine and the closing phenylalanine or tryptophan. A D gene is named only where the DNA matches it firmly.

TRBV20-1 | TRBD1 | SARGQGDPLH
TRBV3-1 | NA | ASSQGRENYGYT
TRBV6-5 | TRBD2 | ASSYSASGWDTQY
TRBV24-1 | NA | ATSDPNQPQH
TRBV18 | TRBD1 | ASSSDRRSNFYGYT
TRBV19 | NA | ASSIRTALGAIY
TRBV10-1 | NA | ATSGGHQDTQY
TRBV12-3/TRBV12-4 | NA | ASSLDGGRTDTQY
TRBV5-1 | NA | ASSLVVSQETQY
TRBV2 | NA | ASSESVLMINQPQH
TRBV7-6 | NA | ASSGGLNTEAF
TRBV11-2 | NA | ASSRDSNQPQH
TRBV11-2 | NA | ASSASGLQTQY
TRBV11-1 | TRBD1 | ASSLKETGANVY
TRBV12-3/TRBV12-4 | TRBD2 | ASSLRGGRDTQY
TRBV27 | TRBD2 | ASSEIAGPYNEQF
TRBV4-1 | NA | ASSQDGRRETQY
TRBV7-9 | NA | ASTSSQRRNSPLH
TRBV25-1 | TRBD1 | ASSGGQGPSEQY
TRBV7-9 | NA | ASNKGEWTGELF
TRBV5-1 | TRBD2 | ASSLGLAPNEQF
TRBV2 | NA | ASTAGIMGQPQH
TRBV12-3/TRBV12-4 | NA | ASITGNTIY
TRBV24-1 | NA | ATSDAGRAPNQPQH
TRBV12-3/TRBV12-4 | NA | ASSGSLVYEQY
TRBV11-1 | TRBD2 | ASSSFSGRNEQF
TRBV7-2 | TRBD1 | ASSLGQGQKLF
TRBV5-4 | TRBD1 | ASSTGQVPSTDTQY
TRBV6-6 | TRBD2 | ASRDGTSGKNEQF
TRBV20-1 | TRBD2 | SARAPLAENIQY
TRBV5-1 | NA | ASSLMGGINQPQH
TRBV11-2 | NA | ASSLGRARGYNEQF
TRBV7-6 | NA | ASSSGLQGSQY
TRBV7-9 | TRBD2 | ASSPASGAETQY
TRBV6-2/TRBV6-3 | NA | ASRGTYRNQPQH
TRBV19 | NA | ASSPTPRTGTDTQY
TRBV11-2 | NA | ASSFVRDAEKLF
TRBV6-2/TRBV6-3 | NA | ASSYNGYNEQF